A single sample gave rise to the 8 T cell receptor beta chains below, sequenced in a study of response to subunit inactivated influenza vaccine. TCRdb fed the RT-PCR reads into MiXCR, producing one record per CDR3 protein. The profile shows fewer than 800,000 distinct CDR3 sequences, about a sixth of them singletons. The sample here was PBMCs from blood, taken 11 to 12 days after vaccination. Receptor source: a middle-aged man who received an inactivated influenza vaccine.

This chain links TRBV6-2 or TRBV6-3 with TRBJ1-5; 7 bases fit TRBD1. This CDR3 is built from 13 residues. The junction had 6 bases not matched to a gene; V was cut back by 7 bases and J by 6 bases. The germline gives CDR1 MNHEY, CDR2 SVGEGT. CDR3 sequence (DNA): TGTGCCAGCACTGACAGGGACCGTCAGCCCCAGCATTTT. It specifies CASTDRDRQPQHF.

In its sample, this clonotype was seen many times. V and J are TRBV27 and TRBJ1-1, with D perhaps TRBD1 (5 bases). The CDR3 covers 15 residues. CDR1 is MNHEY, CDR2 SMNVEV, per germline (reference sequence). V lost 6 bases, J lost 3 bases, and 17 bases lay in between. CDR3 region: CASSMWGGSYTEAFF. The CDR3 nucleotides are TGTGCCAGCAGCATGTGGGGGGGGAGCTACACTGAAGCTTTCTTT.

This clonotype appeared many times. The V and J genes are TRBV11-1 and TRBJ1-1, with 8 bases aligning to TRBD1. The CDR3 runs to 14 residues. Germline CDR1 and CDR2: SGHAT and FQDESV (reference sequence). The V segment lost 5 bases and the J segment 3 bases; nucleotides outside the gene matches: 5. In DNA, the CDR3 is TGTGCCAGCAGCCCTCGACAGGGGTACACTGAAGCTTTCTTT. Amino acid sequence: CASSPRQGYTEAFF. Full variable domain (outside the CDR3, taken from reference TRBV11-1 and TRBJ1-1): EAEVAQSPRYKITEKSQAVAFWCDPISGHATLYWYRQILGQGPELLVQFQDESVVDDSQLPKDRFSAERLKGVDSTLKIQPAELGDSAMYLCASSPRQGYTEAFFGQGTRLTVV.

This clonotype was observed a handful of times. The V and J genes are TRBV18 and TRBJ2-1; D gene uncertain. The CDR3 has 17 amino acids. In germline, CDR1 is KGHSH, CDR2 LQKENI. With 2 bases removed from V and 3 bases from J, the gap between germline ends came to 17 bases. Here the CDR3 reads CASSPWKGSGLYNEQFF. The CDR3, as DNA: TGTGCCAGCTCACCATGGAAGGGAAGTGGGCTCTACAATGAGCAGTTCTTC.

The chain has TRBV12-3 or TRBV12-4 and TRBJ2-2; 7 nucleotides match TRBD2. After removal of 4 bases from V and 4 bases from J, the junction contained 3 bases not matched to a gene. CDR3 size: 14 residues. This chain's CDR3 is CASSWGGRTGELFF. CDR3 coding DNA: TGTGCCAGCAGTTGGGGGGGTCGCACCGGGGAGCTGTTTTTT.

This clonotype was seen a few times. The chain recombines TRBV20-1 with TRBJ2-7; D uncertain. The CDR3 extends over 11 amino acids. Trimming left V 8 bases short and J 4 bases short, with 12 bases between. CDR1 is DFQATT and CDR2 is SNEGSKA in the germline V gene (reference sequence). This chain's CDR3 is CSPLQTYEQYF. Written as DNA, the CDR3 is TGCAGTCCCCTACAAACTTACGAGCAGTACTTC.

This chain connects TRBV19 to TRBJ2-3; 10 bases agree with TRBD2. V was pared by 8 bases and J by 4 bases, with 9 bases of the junction left unmatched. The CDR3 loop spans 15 amino acids. The germline V gene encodes CDR1 LNHDA and CDR2 SQIVND (reference sequence). As DNA, the CDR3 is TGTGCCAGTGGCTACCTAGCGGGAGCGGCAGATACGCAGTATTTT. Encoded protein: CASGYLAGAADTQYF. Looking up the rest from reference TRBV19 and TRBJ2-3 gives the full variable domain: DGGITQSPKYLFRKEGQNVTLSCEQNLNHDAMYWYRQDPGQGLRLIYYSQIVNDFQKGDIAEGYSVSREKKESFPLTVTSAQKNPTAFYLCASGYLAGAADTQYFGPGTRLTVL.

This clonotype was detected many times. The V gene is TRBV28, the J gene TRBJ2-3; TRBD2 aligns across 12 bases. Germline V gene data show CDR1 as MDHEN and CDR2 as SYDVKM. This CDR3 has 18 residues. The V gene end was trimmed by 3 bases and the J gene end by 3 bases; junction bases not matched to a gene: 10. The CDR3 sequence is CASSFVWTSGEGTDTQYF. DNA of the CDR3: TGTGCCAGCAGTTTTGTCTGGACTAGCGGGGAGGGAACAGATACGCAGTATTTT.